Each of the 25 T cell receptor beta chains below was sequenced from the same sample in a study of blood T cell repertoires in COVID-19 (dated by TCRdb to 2019 to 2021). Libraries were made using the immunoSEQ multiplex PCR assay. Held by TCRdb, this immuneACCESS table contains in-frame sequences only and omits some clones. Under half of the omission traces to an unresolved V gene where checked; the cause of the rest is unknown. Present in this sample are 110,000 to 150,000 clones, more than 85% of which were seen just once. Together, the top ten hold 2.5% to 3% of the sample. The sequenced material came from peripheral blood. The receptors originated from a man aged 55-75 years with active or convalescent COVID-19.

The J gene is TRBJ1-1, the V gene TRBV5-1; 10 nucleotides agree with TRBD1. V shed 2 bases, J shed 0 bases, and the junction held 4 bases outside the gene matches. Germline values: CDR1 SGHRS, CDR2 YFSETQ. This CDR3 region has 16 residues. CDR3 region: CASSFGDRGVNTEAFF. The CDR3 DNA sequence: TGCGCCAGCAGCTTTGGGGACAGGGGAGTGAACACTGAAGCTTTCTTT.

V and J are TRBV28 and TRBJ1-5, with D perhaps TRBD1 (6 bases). This CDR3 comprises 15 residues. The germline V gene encodes CDR1 MDHEN and CDR2 SYDVKM. V lost 7 bases, J lost 6 bases, and 19 bases lay in between. CDR3 sequence: CASTTRGGGAQPQHF. CDR3 in DNA: TGTGCCAGCACTACACGAGGTGGGGGGGCTCAGCCCCAGCATTTT. The whole variable domain, filled in from reference TRBV28 and TRBJ1-5, reads DVKVTQSSRYLVKRTGEKVFLECVQDMDHENMFWYRQDPGLGLRLIYFSYDVKMKEKGDIPEGYSVSREKKERFSLILESASTNQTSMYLCASTTRGGGAQPQHFGDGTRLSIL.

The rearrangement uses TRBV4-3 and TRBJ2-1, with D unresolved. Germline V lookup: CDR1 LGHNA, CDR2 YSLEER. The length of the CDR3 is 15 residues. Between the trimmed V and J ends, which lost 4 bases and 3 bases, there was a span of 13 bases. DNA for the CDR3: TGCGCCAGCAGCCCGCTCCCCACGGGCTACAATGAGCAGTTCTTC. Residues: CASSPLPTGYNEQFF.

The chain couples TRBV7-6 to TRBJ1-1; D uncertain. In germline, CDR1 is SGHVS, CDR2 FNYEAQ. This CDR3 has 13 residues. Trimming pared 4 bases from V and 1 base from J, leaving 7 bases between. The CDR3 region is CASSSDWNTEAFF. The CDR3 coding sequence is TGTGCCAGCAGCTCGGACTGGAACACTGAAGCTTTCTTT.

The chain has TRBV19 and TRBJ2-7, with D possibly matching TRBD1 (5 bases). The V end was cut by 3 bases, the J end by 2 bases, with 14 bases between. The CDR3 totals 15 residues. Germline CDR1 reads LNHDA; CDR2 reads SQIVND (reference sequence). This CDR3 reads CASSIGSAGPYEQYF. DNA for the CDR3: TGTGCCAGTAGTATCGGGTCGGCAGGGCCCTACGAGCAGTACTTC.

The chain combines TRBV24-1 with TRBJ1-5; tentative D call: TRBD1 (6 bases). Germline V CDR1 and CDR2: KGHDR, SFDVKD. With 4 bases removed from V and 4 bases from J, the gap between germline ends came to 13 bases. The CDR3 extends over 15 amino acids. The chain's CDR3 is CATSETGKSNQPQHF. The CDR3 bases are TGTGCCACCAGTGAGACAGGAAAATCAAATCAGCCCCAGCATTTT.

The chain joins TRBV28 to TRBJ1-5; D is perhaps TRBD1 (6 bases). The germline V gene encodes CDR1 MDHEN and CDR2 SYDVKM. The CDR3 contains 17 residues. V lost 5 bases, J lost 6 bases, and 23 bases lay in between. In DNA, the CDR3 is TGTGCCAGCAGTCCAATATACAGGGACGGGTTGGGTCAGCCCCAGCATTTT. Translation: CASSPIYRDGLGQPQHF.

The rearrangement links TRBV10-3 to TRBJ1-1; 8 nucleotides align to TRBD1. The V segment lost 9 bases and the J segment 5 bases; nucleotides outside the gene matches: 8. The CDR3 totals 13 residues. CDR1 ENHRY and CDR2 SYGVKD come from the germline V gene. The CDR3 nucleotides read TGTGCCATTGAGGACAGGGCGGGGACTGAAGCTTTCTTT. It is translated as CAIEDRAGTEAFF.

The chain couples TRBV21-1 to TRBJ2-1; the D segment call TRBD2 is taken from the table without a DNA check. TRBV21-1 is designated a pseudogene. The CDR3 runs to 21 residues. The CDR3 coding sequence is TGTGCCAGCACCTCAGGACTAGCGGGAGGTTCCTGCTTCCGGGCCAACAATGAGCAGTTCTTC. Residues: CASTSGLAGGSCFRANNEQFF.

This clone was observed once. The CDR3 here is CASSAGLPSSYNEQFF. CDR3 bases: TGTGCCAGCAGCGCGGGACTGCCGAGCTCCTACAATGAGCAGTTCTTC. The chain uses TRBV5-4 and TRBJ2-1, with D possibly being TRBD2 (6 bases). The V end lost 4 bases, the J end lost 0 bases, and 14 bases lay between the germline ends. CDR1 is SGHNT and CDR2 is YYREEE in the germline V gene (reference sequence). This CDR3 comprises 16 residues.

The rearrangement uses TRBV23-1 and TRBJ1-2, with D possibly TRBD1 on 5 matching bases. TRBV23-1 qualifies as an ORF whose function is uncertain. Trimming took off 3 bases at V and 7 bases at J, with 15 bases between the two ends. This CDR3 has 14 amino acids. CDR3: CASSHKEGWGGYTF. The CDR3 bases are TGCGCCAGCAGTCATAAGGAGGGGTGGGGTGGCTACACCTTC.

The gene calls are TRBV2 and TRBJ1-5, with D possibly being TRBD1 (6 bases). V was cut by 0 bases and J by 6 bases, with 12 bases left in between. This CDR3 is built from 15 residues. The germline CDR1 and CDR2 sequences are SNHLY and FYNNEI. CDR3 bases: TGTGCCAGCAGTGAAGCGACAGGAAGGGGTCAGCCCCAGCATTTT. Translation: CASSEATGRGQPQHF.

The rearrangement links TRBV9 to TRBJ2-3; 8 positions match TRBD1. Germline CDR1 is SGDLS and CDR2 is YYNGEE. The CDR3 covers 16 residues. The ends lost 0 bases at V and 4 bases at J; junction bases unmatched: 7. CDR3 in amino acids: CASSVGAGGFADTQYF. In DNA form, the CDR3 reads TGTGCCAGCAGCGTAGGGGCAGGGGGCTTTGCAGATACGCAGTATTTT. The complete variable domain, with remaining parts taken from reference TRBV9 and TRBJ2-3, reads DSGVTQTPKHLITATGQRVTLRCSPRSGDLSVYWYQQSLDQGLQFLIQYYNGEERAKGNILERFSAQQFPDLHSELNLSSLELGDSALYFCASSVGAGGFADTQYFGPGTRLTVL.

The genes are TRBV7-2 and TRBJ2-3, with 10 nucleotides matching TRBD1. V shed 8 bases and J 3 bases; nucleotides not matched to a gene: 5. CDR1 and CDR2 from the germline V gene are SGHTA and FQGNSA. The CDR3 runs to 14 residues. The CDR3 DNA is TGTGCCAGCCGCCGGGACAGGGGAACAGATACGCAGTATTTT. It is translated as CASRRDRGTDTQYF.

The chain has TRBV7-3 and TRBJ2-1; D perhaps matches TRBD2 (5 bases). Trimming pared 2 bases from V and 4 bases from J, leaving 12 bases between. Germline CDR1 and CDR2: SGHTA and FQGTGA. The CDR3 consists of 15 residues. CDR3 sequence (DNA): TGTGCCAGCAGCTTACAAGTTAGCGCGTACAATGAGCAGTTCTTC. It is translated as CASSLQVSAYNEQFF.

The V call is TRBV29-1, the J call TRBJ2-7; 8 nucleotides agree with TRBD1. The CDR3 runs to 10 residues. The V segment lost 6 bases and the J segment 6 bases; nucleotides outside the gene matches: 1. Germline V gives CDR1 SQVTM, CDR2 ANQGSEA. The DNA of the CDR3 is TGCAGCGTGGGACAGGTCGAGCAGTACTTC. Residues: CSVGQVEQYF.

Only one count was recorded for this clone. This rearrangement joins TRBV28 to TRBJ2-5; D is ambiguous. The V and J ends lost 5 bases and 5 bases respectively, with 15 bases between them. This CDR3 has 14 amino acids. Germline V lookup: CDR1 MDHEN, CDR2 SYDVKM. CDR3 amino acids: CASSTPMATETQYF. CDR3 DNA sequence: TGTGCCAGCAGTACCCCGATGGCCACGGAGACCCAGTACTTC.

This chain uses TRBV28 with TRBJ1-1; D is ambiguous. V lost 2 bases, J lost 3 bases, and 7 bases lay in between. Germline V gene data show CDR1 as MDHEN and CDR2 as SYDVKM. The CDR3 runs 13 residues. CDR3 loop: CASSLLRYTEAFF. The CDR3 DNA follows: TGTGCCAGCAGTTTACTGAGATACACTGAAGCTTTCTTT.

The V call is TRBV5-5, the J call TRBJ2-2, with D possibly TRBD1 on 6 matching bases. The length of the CDR3 is 16 residues. V lost 2 bases and J 6 bases, leaving 17 bases between the germline ends. Germline V gene data show CDR1 as SGHKS and CDR2 as YYEKEE (reference sequence). CDR3 loop: CASSFTGRGYPGELFF. CDR3 sequence (DNA): TGTGCCAGCAGCTTTACCGGCAGGGGTTATCCCGGGGAGCTGTTTTTT.

J is TRBJ1-2 and V is TRBV19; D not resolved. V lost 6 bases, J lost 3 bases, and 8 bases lay in between. Germline CDR1 LNHDA, CDR2 SQIVND (reference sequence). This CDR3 contains 12 residues. The CDR3: CASRQDYYGYTF. CDR3 DNA: TGTGCCAGTAGGCAGGACTACTATGGCTACACCTTC.

This sequence joins TRBV2 and TRBJ2-1; 7 bases align to TRBD2. CDR1 is SNHLY and CDR2 is FYNNEI in the germline V gene. The junction had 12 bases not matched to a gene; V was cut back by 7 bases and J by 3 bases. The CDR3 extends over 16 amino acids. The CDR3 here is CASTKGAGLDYNEQFF. CDR3 DNA: TGTGCCAGCACGAAGGGAGCGGGACTGGACTACAATGAGCAGTTCTTC.

The genes are TRBV28 and TRBJ1-1; D possibly corresponds to TRBD1 (6 bases). The germline V gene encodes CDR1 MDHEN and CDR2 SYDVKM. The germline V and J ends were trimmed by 2 bases and 1 base, with 11 bases remaining between them. The length of the CDR3 is 15 residues. The CDR3 spells CASSLRTAGNTEAFF. As DNA, the CDR3 is TGTGCCAGCAGTTTAAGGACAGCAGGGAACACTGAAGCTTTCTTT.

The CDR3 nucleotides are TGTGCCAGTAGTCCGGGACAGACTAATTCACCCCTCCACTTT. Translating it yields CASSPGQTNSPLHF. The chain carries TRBV19 and TRBJ1-6; 7 nucleotides line up with TRBD1. Germline V CDR1 and CDR2: LNHDA, SQIVND (reference sequence). The CDR3 totals 14 residues. J lost 6 bases, V lost 5 bases, and 4 bases had no gene match. Drawing the rest from reference TRBV19 and TRBJ1-6, the complete variable domain is DGGITQSPKYLFRKEGQNVTLSCEQNLNHDAMYWYRQDPGQGLRLIYYSQIVNDFQKGDIAEGYSVSREKKESFPLTVTSAQKNPTAFYLCASSPGQTNSPLHFGNGTRLTVT.

V usage is TRBV30 and J usage is TRBJ1-3, with D tentatively TRBD1 (5 bases). Trimming took 3 bases from V and 4 from J, leaving 13 bases between them. CDR3 length equals 14 residues. From germline, CDR1 is GTSNPN and CDR2 SVGIG (reference sequence). In nucleotides, the CDR3 is TGTGCCTGGAGAAGTAAGGGGCTGGGAAACACCATATATTTT. Translated, it gives CAWRSKGLGNTIYF. Supplemented by reference TRBV30 and TRBJ1-3, the full variable domain reads SQTIHQWPATLVQPVGSPLSLECTVEGTSNPNLYWYRQAAGRGLQLLFYSVGIGQISSEVPQNLSASRPQDRQFILSSKKLLLSDSGFYLCAWRSKGLGNTIYFGEGSWLTVV.

This chain uses TRBV18 with TRBJ2-1; the match to TRBD2 covers 9 bases. Losses at the gene ends were 6 bases for V and 3 bases for J; bases not matched to a gene: 6. CDR3 length equals 15 residues. Germline V gene lookup returns CDR1 KGHSH and CDR2 LQKENI. DNA for the CDR3: TGTGCCAGCTCGACCGGGACTAGCTTCTACAATGAGCAGTTCTTC. Its protein is CASSTGTSFYNEQFF.